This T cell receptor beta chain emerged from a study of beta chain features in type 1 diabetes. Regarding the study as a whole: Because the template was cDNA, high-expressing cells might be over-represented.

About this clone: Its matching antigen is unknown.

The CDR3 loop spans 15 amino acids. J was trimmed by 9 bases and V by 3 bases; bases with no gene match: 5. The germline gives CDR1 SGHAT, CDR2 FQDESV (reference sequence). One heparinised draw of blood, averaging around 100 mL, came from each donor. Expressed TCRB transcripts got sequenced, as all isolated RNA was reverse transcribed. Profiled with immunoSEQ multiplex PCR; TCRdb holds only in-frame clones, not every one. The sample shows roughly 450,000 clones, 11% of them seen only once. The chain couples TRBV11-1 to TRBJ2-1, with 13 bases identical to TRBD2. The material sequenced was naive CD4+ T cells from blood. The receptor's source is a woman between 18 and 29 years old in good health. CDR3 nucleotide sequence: TGTGCCAGCAGCTTGACTAGCGGGAGGAACATTGAGCAGTTCTTC. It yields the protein CASSLTSGRNIEQFF.